These 12 T cell receptor beta chains share one sample of origin, sequenced in a study of shared clonotypes between healthy human individuals. Using immunoSEQ multiplex PCR, the repertoire was profiled, and TCRdb retains in-frame clones only, with some absent. The data contain 2,500,000 or so clones, under 95% of them singletons. Sequences were obtained from naive CD4+ T cells from PBMCs. The subset denotes: CD45RA+ positively selected. Source of these receptors: a man younger than 30 in good health. Some clones in this sample may be carry-over from other donors' samples.

Points on this clone: At the DNA level, this CDR3 is encoded by other sequences in the same sample as well. The genes are TRBV6-5 and TRBJ2-5; TRBD2 matches at 8 bases. The CDR3 extends over 13 amino acids. In germline, CDR1 is MNHEY, CDR2 SVGAGI. V lost 8 bases and J lost 4; bases outside the gene matches: 6. The chain's CDR3 is CASSPGGVETQYF. The CDR3 region has the DNA TGTGCCAGCTCCCCGGGAGGGGTAGAGACCCAGTACTTC.

V is TRBV4-3 and J is TRBJ2-1; 8 bases map to TRBD2. The V segment lost 1 base and the J segment 5 bases; nucleotides outside the gene matches: 10. The CDR3 totals 17 residues. Germline CDR1 and CDR2: LGHNA and YSLEER. Written as DNA, the CDR3 is TGCGCCAGCAGCCAAGCCGGTAACAAGCGGGAGAACAATGAGCAGTTCTTC. Translation gives CASSQAGNKRENNEQFF.

The chain links TRBV28 to TRBJ1-2; 7 bases fit TRBD1. The length of the CDR3 is 13 residues. With V trimmed by 7 bases and J by 2 bases, 4 bases remained unmatched. The germline CDR1 and CDR2 sequences are MDHEN and SYDVKM. The CDR3 is CASNKDRNYGYTF. The CDR3 region has the DNA TGTGCCAGCAACAAGGACAGGAACTATGGCTACACCTTC.

The V gene is TRBV5-4, the J gene TRBJ2-1, with D tentatively TRBD2 (6 bases). In germline, CDR1 is SGHNT, CDR2 YYREEE (reference sequence). The CDR3 spans 14 residues. Trimming took 0 bases from V and 6 from J, leaving 10 bases between them. The CDR3 nucleotides read TGTGCCAGCAGCTTGGCGGCTAGCGTCAATGAGCAGTTCTTC. This gives the protein CASSLAASVNEQFF.

The rearrangement links TRBV28 to TRBJ1-5; weak D call: TRBD1 (6 bases). CDR3 length: 14 amino acids. Germline V lookup: CDR1 MDHEN, CDR2 SYDVKM. V lost 5 bases, J lost 4 bases, and 12 bases lay in between. The CDR3 is CASSQLQGNQPQHF. DNA for the CDR3: TGTGCCAGCAGTCAACTACAGGGAAATCAGCCCCAGCATTTT.

The chain joins TRBV5-1 to TRBJ2-1, with D hard to call. Germline V gene data show CDR1 as SGHRS and CDR2 as YFSETQ. V lost 3 bases and J lost 7, with 17 bases in between. The CDR3 spans 15 residues. The CDR3 protein is CASSSRGTPANEQFF. The CDR3 DNA sequence: TGCGCCAGCAGCTCGCGAGGCACCCCGGCAAATGAGCAGTTCTTC.

The chain is built from TRBV18 and TRBJ1-1; the match to TRBD1 covers 10 bases. Germline V gene lookup returns CDR1 KGHSH and CDR2 LQKENI. The CDR3 has 14 residues. The ends lost 2 bases at V and 8 bases at J; junction bases unmatched: 5. CDR3 in amino acids: CASSPATGGVEAFF. The CDR3 bases are TGTGCCAGCTCACCAGCGACAGGGGGCGTAGAAGCTTTCTTT.

The chain couples TRBV25-1 to TRBJ2-1; 13 bases map to TRBD2. There are 15 residues in the CDR3. Germline lookup yields CDR1 MGHDK and CDR2 SYGVNS. V lost 3 bases to trimming and J lost 9 bases; unmatched junction nucleotides: 5. CDR3 in amino acids: CASSEVGLAGSEQFF. The CDR3 DNA follows: TGTGCCAGCAGTGAGGTGGGACTAGCGGGATCTGAGCAGTTCTTC.

This rearrangement joins TRBV11-2 to TRBJ2-7, with 7 bases lining up with TRBD1. Germline CDR1 reads SGHAT; CDR2 reads FQNNGV. J lost 2 bases, V lost 5 bases, and 6 bases had no gene match. The CDR3 contains 14 residues. This CDR3 reads CASSLRDRTYEQYF. In nucleotides, the CDR3 is TGTGCCAGCAGCCTCCGGGACAGAACCTACGAGCAGTACTTC. The full variable domain, rest sourced from reference TRBV11-2 and TRBJ2-7, is EAGVAQSPRYKIIEKRQSVAFWCNPISGHATLYWYQQILGQGPKLLIQFQNNGVVDDSQLPKDRFSAERLKGVDSTLKIQPAKLEDSAVYLCASSLRDRTYEQYFGPGTRLTVT.

There are a few counts of this clone. V and J are TRBV7-3 and TRBJ2-1; D not certain. The length of the CDR3 is 13 residues. Per the germline V gene, CDR1 is SGHTA and CDR2 is FQGTGA. The V gene lost 5 bases and the J gene lost 7 bases, with 12 bases spanning the gap. The CDR3 protein is CASSPRTENEQFF. CDR3 nucleotide sequence: TGTGCCAGCAGCCCGAGGACGGAAAATGAGCAGTTCTTC.

The chain links TRBV7-9 to TRBJ1-3; D perhaps matches TRBD1 (6 bases). The CDR3 consists of 16 residues. V shed 4 bases and J shed 0 bases, with 13 bases lying between them. Germline lookup yields CDR1 SEHNR and CDR2 FQNEAQ (reference sequence). CDR3 in DNA: TGTGCCAGCAGCTGGGTACAGGGCAGCTCTGGAAACACCATATATTTT. This gives the protein CASSWVQGSSGNTIYF.

The chain couples TRBV6-5 to TRBJ1-2; 10 nucleotides align to TRBD1. Unmatched junction bases numbered 9, after V lost 6 bases and J lost 8 bases. Germline loops: CDR1 MNHEY, CDR2 SVGAGI. The CDR3 is made up of 14 amino acids. CDR3 nucleotide sequence: TGTGCCAGCAGCCCCCACGGGACAGGGGCCGGCTACACCTTC. Protein product: CASSPHGTGAGYTF.